The 10 T cell receptor beta chains in this list originate from one sample, sequenced in a study of blood T cell repertoires in COVID-19. TCRdb's copy holds only in-frame clones and misses some; the assay was immunoSEQ multiplex PCR. This table holds fewer than 150,000 clones, around 83% found once. The source material was peripheral blood. These receptors were obtained from a human donor in a cohort sampled during active COVID-19.

The V and J genes are TRBV27 and TRBJ2-3, with 7 bases identical to TRBD1. V was clipped by 5 bases and J by 0 bases; unmatched bases: 5. This CDR3 region has 15 residues. Germline assignment: CDR1 MNHEY and CDR2 SMNVEV (reference sequence). The CDR3 sequence: CASSHRGPSTDTQYF. The DNA of the CDR3 is TGTGCCAGCAGTCACAGGGGTCCTAGCACAGATACGCAGTATTTT.

The gene calls are TRBV10-3 and TRBJ1-2; tentative D call: TRBD1 (6 bases). In germline, CDR1 is ENHRY, CDR2 SYGVKD. The germline V and J ends were trimmed by 4 bases and 1 base, with 16 bases remaining between them. The CDR3 is 16 amino acids. In nucleotides, the CDR3 is TGTGCCATCAGTGTACGTCAGGGGATAGATAACTATGGCTACACCTTC. It specifies CAISVRQGIDNYGYTF.

The gene calls are TRBV5-6 and TRBJ2-3; 8 bases fit TRBD1. Germline CDR1 is SGHDT and CDR2 is YYEEEE. The CDR3 has 17 amino acids. Germline trimming cut 0 bases from V and 2 bases from J; bases unmatched to any gene: 8. The CDR3 DNA follows: TGTGCCAGCAGCTTGGGGACAGGGTGGGGGACCACAGATACGCAGTATTTT. Translation: CASSLGTGWGTTDTQYF.

This sequence joins TRBV19 and TRBJ1-1; D perhaps matches TRBD1 (5 bases). Germline CDR1 LNHDA, CDR2 SQIVND (reference sequence). Trimming stripped 3 bases from V and 10 bases from J, with 12 bases between. This CDR3 has 12 residues. The CDR3 loop reads CASSMEQGVAFF. CDR3 DNA sequence: TGTGCCAGTAGTATGGAGCAGGGTGTAGCTTTCTTT.

This chain joins TRBV19 and TRBJ1-4; 8 positions agree with TRBD1. The germline CDR1 and CDR2 sequences are LNHDA and SQIVND (reference sequence). The V segment lost 6 bases and the J segment 7 bases; nucleotides outside the gene matches: 7. The CDR3 spans 14 residues. DNA for the CDR3: TGTGCCAGTAGCCGGCAGGGGGCGGGTGAAAAACTGTTTTTT. This encodes CASSRQGAGEKLFF.

The V and J genes are TRBV6-5 and TRBJ1-1; D not certain. Germline CDR1 MNHEY, CDR2 SVGAGI. The CDR3 consists of 12 residues. Deletions cut 11 bases from V and 4 bases from J, with 14 bases between. The CDR3 region has the DNA TGTGCCTTGCGGGGTGTCGGCACTGAAGCTTTCTTT. Amino acids: CALRGVGTEAFF.

V and J are TRBV2 and TRBJ2-3; 11 nucleotides match TRBD2. Germline V lookup: CDR1 SNHLY, CDR2 FYNNEI. The CDR3 runs to 16 residues. With V trimmed by 6 bases and J by 3 bases, 8 bases remained unmatched. The chain's CDR3 is CASRIRTSGQTDTQYF. In DNA form, the CDR3 reads TGTGCCAGCAGAATCAGGACTAGCGGGCAAACAGATACGCAGTATTTT.

This clone was recorded a few times. This rearrangement joins TRBV2 to TRBJ1-1; TRBD1 aligns across 9 bases. The CDR3 is 15 residues long. Germline values: CDR1 SNHLY, CDR2 FYNNEI. V shed 1 base and J 0 bases; nucleotides not matched to a gene: 0. CDR3 loop: CASSEGDRVNTEAFF. The DNA for the CDR3 is TGTGCCAGCAGTGAAGGGGACAGGGTGAACACTGAAGCTTTCTTT.

The chain employs TRBV3-1 (or the pseudogene TRBV3-2) and TRBJ2-1; no clear D gene. There are 11 residues in the CDR3. In germline, CDR1 is LGHDT, CDR2 YNNKEL (reference sequence). Trimming took 4 bases from V and 9 from J, leaving 7 bases between them. Here the CDR3 reads CASSLESEQFF. The CDR3 DNA reads TGTGCCAGCAGCCTGGAGAGTGAGCAGTTCTTC.

The chain combines TRBV12-3 or TRBV12-4 with TRBJ2-2; 7 nucleotides align to TRBD1. CDR3 length: 13 amino acids. V lost 6 bases to trimming and J lost 5 bases; unmatched junction nucleotides: 3. As DNA, the CDR3 is TGTGCCAGCAGCACGGGACAGACCGGGGAGCTGTTTTTT. Amino acid sequence: CASSTGQTGELFF.